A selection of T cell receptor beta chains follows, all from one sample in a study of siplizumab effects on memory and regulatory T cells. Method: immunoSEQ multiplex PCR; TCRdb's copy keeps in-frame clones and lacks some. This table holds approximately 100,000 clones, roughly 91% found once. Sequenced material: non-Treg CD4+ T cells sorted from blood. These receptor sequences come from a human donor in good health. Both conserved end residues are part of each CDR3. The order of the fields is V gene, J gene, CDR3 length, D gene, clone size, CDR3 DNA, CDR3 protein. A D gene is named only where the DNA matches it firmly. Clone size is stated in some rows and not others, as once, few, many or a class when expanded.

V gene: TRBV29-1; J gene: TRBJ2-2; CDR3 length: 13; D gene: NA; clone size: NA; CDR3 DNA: TGCAGCGTTGGGGTCCGAGGTTGGGGGGAGCTGTTTTTT; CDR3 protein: CSVGVRGWGELFF
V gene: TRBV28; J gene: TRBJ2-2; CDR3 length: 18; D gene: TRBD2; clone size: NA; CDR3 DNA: TGTGCCAGCAGTTTGAGCGGGAGTAGGGGTTCGGTGGCCGGGGAGCTGTTTTTT; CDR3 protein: CASSLSGSRGSVAGELFF
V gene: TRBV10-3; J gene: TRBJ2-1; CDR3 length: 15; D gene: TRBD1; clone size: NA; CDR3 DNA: TGTGCCATCAGTGAGGTCAGGGGGCGGGTTAATGAGCAGTTCTTC; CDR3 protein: CAISEVRGRVNEQFF
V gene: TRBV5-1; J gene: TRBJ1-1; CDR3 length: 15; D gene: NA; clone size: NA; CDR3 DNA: TGCGCCAGCAGCTTTGAACAGGCTATGAACACTGAAGCTTTCTTT; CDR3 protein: CASSFEQAMNTEAFF
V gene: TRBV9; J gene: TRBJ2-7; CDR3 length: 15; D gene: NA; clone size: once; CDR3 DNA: TGTGCCAGCAGCGTAGGGGGTGGCCAATCCTACGAGCAGTACTTC; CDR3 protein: CASSVGGGQSYEQYF
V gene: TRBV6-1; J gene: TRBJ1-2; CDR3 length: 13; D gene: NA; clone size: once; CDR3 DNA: TGTGCCAGCAGTGACAGGGTAGACTATGGCTACACCTTC; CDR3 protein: CASSDRVDYGYTF
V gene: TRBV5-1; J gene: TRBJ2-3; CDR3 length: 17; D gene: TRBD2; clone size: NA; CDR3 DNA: TGCGCCAGCAGCTCGAATTTGTTCCTAGCGGGAGAGGATACGCAGTATTTT; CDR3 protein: CASSSNLFLAGEDTQYF
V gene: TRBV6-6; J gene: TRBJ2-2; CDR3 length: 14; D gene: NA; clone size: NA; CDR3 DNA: TGTGCCAGCAGCCTGCTCGTTGGATCCGGGGAGCTGTTTTTT; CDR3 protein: CASSLLVGSGELFF
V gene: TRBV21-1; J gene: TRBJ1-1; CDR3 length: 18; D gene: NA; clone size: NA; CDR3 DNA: TGTGCCAGCAGCAAAGCGCTACATGAGGTAATGCCGAACACTGAAGCTTTCTTT; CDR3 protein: CASSKALHEVMPNTEAFF
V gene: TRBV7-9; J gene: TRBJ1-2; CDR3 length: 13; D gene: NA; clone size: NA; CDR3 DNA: TGTGCCAGCAGCTTAATCCAAAACTATGGCTACACCTTC; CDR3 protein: CASSLIQNYGYTF
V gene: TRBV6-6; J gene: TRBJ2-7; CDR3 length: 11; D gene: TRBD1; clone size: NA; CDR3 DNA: TGTGCCAGCAGATCGACAGGGTGGAAGTACTTC; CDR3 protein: CASRSTGWKYF
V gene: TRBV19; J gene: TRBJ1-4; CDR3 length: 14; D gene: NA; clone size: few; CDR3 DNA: TGTGCCAGTAGTATTTCGGCCTCCTGGGAAAAACTGTTTTTT; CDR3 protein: CASSISASWEKLFF
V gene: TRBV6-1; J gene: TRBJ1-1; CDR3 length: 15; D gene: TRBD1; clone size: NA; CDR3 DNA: TGTGCCAGCAGGGAGGGACAGTTGATGAACACTGAAGCTTTCTTT; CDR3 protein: CASREGQLMNTEAFF
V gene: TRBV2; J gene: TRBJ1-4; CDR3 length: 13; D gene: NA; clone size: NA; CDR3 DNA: TGTGCCAGCGGCAGGGAACATAATGAAAAACTGTTTTTT; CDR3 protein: CASGREHNEKLFF
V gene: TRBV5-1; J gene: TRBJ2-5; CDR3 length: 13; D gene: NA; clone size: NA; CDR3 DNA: TGCGCCAGCAGCTTGGGGAGGTCCGAGACCCAGTACTTC; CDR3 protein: CASSLGRSETQYF
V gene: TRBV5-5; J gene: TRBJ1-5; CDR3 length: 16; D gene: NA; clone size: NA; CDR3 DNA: TGTGCCAGCAGCTTGGAGGGGTCGGCAGTATCTCAGCCCCAGCATTTT; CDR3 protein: CASSLEGSAVSQPQHF
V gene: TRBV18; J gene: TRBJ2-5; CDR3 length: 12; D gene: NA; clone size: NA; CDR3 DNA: TGTGCCAGCTCACCAAGGGAGGAGACCCAGTACTTC; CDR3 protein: CASSPREETQYF
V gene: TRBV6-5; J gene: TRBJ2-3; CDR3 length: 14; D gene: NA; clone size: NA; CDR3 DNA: TGTGCCAGCAGTTACTCGAAGGGGCAGAATACGCAGTATTTT; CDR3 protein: CASSYSKGQNTQYF
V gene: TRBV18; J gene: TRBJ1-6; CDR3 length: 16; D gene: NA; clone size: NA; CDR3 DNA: TGTGCCAGCTCACCACCGTCCAGGGCTTCTAATTCACCCCTCCACTTT; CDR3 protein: CASSPPSRASNSPLHF
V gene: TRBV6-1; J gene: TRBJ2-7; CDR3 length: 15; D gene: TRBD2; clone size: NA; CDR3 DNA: TGTGCCAGCAGCCTGCCTAGCGGGAGTGCCTACGAGCAGTACTTC; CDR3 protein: CASSLPSGSAYEQYF
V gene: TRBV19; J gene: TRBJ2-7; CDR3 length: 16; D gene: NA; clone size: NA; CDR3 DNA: TGTGCCAGTAGTATGGGCCCATTAGGGTCCCTGAAGGAGCAGTACTTC; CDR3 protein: CASSMGPLGSLKEQYF
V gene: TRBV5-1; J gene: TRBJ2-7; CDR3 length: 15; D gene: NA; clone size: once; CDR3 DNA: TGCGCCAGCAGCTCCTCCGCATCAAGCTCCTACGAGCAGTACTTC; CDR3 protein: CASSSSASSSYEQYF
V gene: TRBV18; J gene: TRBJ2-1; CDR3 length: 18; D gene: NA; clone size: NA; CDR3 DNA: TGTGCCAGCTCACCACCTAGGGGGTCAGGAAAGCGTGTGAATGAGCAGTTCTTC; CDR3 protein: CASSPPRGSGKRVNEQFF
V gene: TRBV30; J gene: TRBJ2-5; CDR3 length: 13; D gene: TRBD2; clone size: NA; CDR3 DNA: TGTGCCTGGGGGGGACTACTGAAGGAGACCCAGTACTTC; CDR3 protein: CAWGGLLKETQYF
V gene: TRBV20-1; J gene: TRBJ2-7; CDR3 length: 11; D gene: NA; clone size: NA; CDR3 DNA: TGCAGTGCCGAGGATGCCTACGAGCAGTACTTC; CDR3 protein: CSAEDAYEQYF
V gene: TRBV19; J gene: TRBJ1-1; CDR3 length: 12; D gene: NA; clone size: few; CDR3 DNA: TGTGCCAGTAGTATTAGGAACACTGAAGCTTTCTTT; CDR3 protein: CASSIRNTEAFF
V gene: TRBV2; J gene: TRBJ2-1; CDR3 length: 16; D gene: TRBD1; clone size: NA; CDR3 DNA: TGTGCCAGCAGTGACCTGACAGGGGACCTTATCTATGAGCAGTTCTTC; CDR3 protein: CASSDLTGDLIYEQFF
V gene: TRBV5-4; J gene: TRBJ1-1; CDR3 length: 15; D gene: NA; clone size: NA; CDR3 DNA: TGTGCCAGCAGCTTGGTTTACGGGGGGAACACTGAAGCTTTCTTT; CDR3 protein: CASSLVYGGNTEAFF
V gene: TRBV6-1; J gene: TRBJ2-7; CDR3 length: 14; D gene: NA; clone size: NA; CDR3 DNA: TGTGCCAGCAGTGAAGGTACCTACTCCTACGAGCAGTACTTC; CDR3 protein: CASSEGTYSYEQYF
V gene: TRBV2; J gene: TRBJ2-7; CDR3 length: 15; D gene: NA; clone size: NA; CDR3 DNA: TGTGCCAGCAGTGAACGCAGGGGCAGTTCCTACGAGCAGTACTTC; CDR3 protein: CASSERRGSSYEQYF
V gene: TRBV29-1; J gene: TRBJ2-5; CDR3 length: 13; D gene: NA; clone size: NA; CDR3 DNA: TGCAGCCTCAGGGACGCCACACAAGAGACCCAGTACTTC; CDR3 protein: CSLRDATQETQYF
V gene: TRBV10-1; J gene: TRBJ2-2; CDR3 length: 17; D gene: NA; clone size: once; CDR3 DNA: TGCGCCAGCAGTGAACTTAAAGGGGGTTGGCTGGCCGGGGAGCTGTTTTTT; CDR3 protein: CASSELKGGWLAGELFF
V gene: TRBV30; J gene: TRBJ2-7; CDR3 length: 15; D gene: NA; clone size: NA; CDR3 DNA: TGTGCCTGGAGTGTATCGGCAGGGCTGACCTACGAGCAGTACTTC; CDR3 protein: CAWSVSAGLTYEQYF
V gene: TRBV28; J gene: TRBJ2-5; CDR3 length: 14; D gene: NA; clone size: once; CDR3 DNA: TGTGCCAGCAACCCCCAGGGGACGGAAGAGACCCAGTACTTC; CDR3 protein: CASNPQGTEETQYF
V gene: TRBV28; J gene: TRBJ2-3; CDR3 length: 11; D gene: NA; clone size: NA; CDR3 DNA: TGTGCCAGCAGTTCTTTGGGTACGCAGTATTTT; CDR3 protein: CASSSLGTQYF
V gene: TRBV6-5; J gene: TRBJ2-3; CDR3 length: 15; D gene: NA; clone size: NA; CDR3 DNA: TGTGCCAGCAGTTACGAGCACTTTCTCACAGATACGCAGTATTTT; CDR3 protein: CASSYEHFLTDTQYF
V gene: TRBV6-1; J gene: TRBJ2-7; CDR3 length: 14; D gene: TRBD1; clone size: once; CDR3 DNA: TGTGCCAGCAACCGACAGGGAAGTCAAGGCGAGCAGTACTTC; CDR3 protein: CASNRQGSQGEQYF
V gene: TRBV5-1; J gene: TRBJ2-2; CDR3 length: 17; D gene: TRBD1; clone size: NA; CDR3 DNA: TGCGCCAGCAGCTTGGAAAGGACAGGGGGTAATACCGGGGAGCTGTTTTTT; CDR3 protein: CASSLERTGGNTGELFF
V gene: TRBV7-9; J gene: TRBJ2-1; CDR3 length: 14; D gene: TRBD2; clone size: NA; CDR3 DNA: TGTGCCAGCAGCTTGGCGGGAGCAAACAATGAGCAGTTCTTC; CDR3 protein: CASSLAGANNEQFF
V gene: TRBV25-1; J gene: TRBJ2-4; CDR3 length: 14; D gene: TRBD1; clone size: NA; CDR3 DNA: TGTGCCAGCAGTGAATGGGGACAGGGGAACATTCAGTACTTC; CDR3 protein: CASSEWGQGNIQYF
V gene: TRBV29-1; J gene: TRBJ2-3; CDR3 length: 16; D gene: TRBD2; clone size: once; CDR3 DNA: TGCAGCGTTGTGCTAGCGGGAGGTCCTAGCACAGATACGCAGTATTTT; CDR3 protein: CSVVLAGGPSTDTQYF
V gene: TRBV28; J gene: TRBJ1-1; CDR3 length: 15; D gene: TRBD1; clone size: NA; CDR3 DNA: TGTGCCAGCAGTCAGACAGGGGGCGCAGTCACTGAAGCTTTCTTT; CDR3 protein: CASSQTGGAVTEAFF
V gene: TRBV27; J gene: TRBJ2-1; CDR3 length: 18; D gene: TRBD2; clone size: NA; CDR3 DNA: TGTGCCAGCACCCGCCGGACTAGCGGGAGACAGGTCCACAATGAGCAGTTCTTC; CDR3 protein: CASTRRTSGRQVHNEQFF
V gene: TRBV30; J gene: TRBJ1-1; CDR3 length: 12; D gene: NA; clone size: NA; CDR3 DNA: TGTGCCTGGAGCCACCGGGACATACTAGCTTTCTTT; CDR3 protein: CAWSHRDILAFF
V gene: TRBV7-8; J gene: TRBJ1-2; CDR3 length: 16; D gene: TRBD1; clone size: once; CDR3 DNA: TGTGCCAGCAGTCAAGCAACCGGGACAGGGGGCAGGAGCTACACCTTC; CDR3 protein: CASSQATGTGGRSYTF
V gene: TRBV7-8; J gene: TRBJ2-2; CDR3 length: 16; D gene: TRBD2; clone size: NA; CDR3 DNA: TGTGCCAGCAGCCCCCCCCACGGGACTAGTATCGGGGAGCTGTTTTTT; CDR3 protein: CASSPPHGTSIGELFF
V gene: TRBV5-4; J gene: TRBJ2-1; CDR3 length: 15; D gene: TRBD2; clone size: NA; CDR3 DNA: TGTGCCAGCAGCAGCCGACTAGCGGGAATTGGTGAGCAGTTCTTC; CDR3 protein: CASSSRLAGIGEQFF
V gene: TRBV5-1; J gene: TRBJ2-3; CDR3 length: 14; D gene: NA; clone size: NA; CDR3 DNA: TGCGCCAGCAGCTTGCCTGGCGGGGCAGATACGCAGTATTTT; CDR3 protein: CASSLPGGADTQYF
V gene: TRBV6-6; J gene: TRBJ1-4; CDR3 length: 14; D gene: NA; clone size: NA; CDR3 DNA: TGTGCCAGCAGATTAGGACAGAGAAATGAAAAACTGTTTTTT; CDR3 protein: CASRLGQRNEKLFF